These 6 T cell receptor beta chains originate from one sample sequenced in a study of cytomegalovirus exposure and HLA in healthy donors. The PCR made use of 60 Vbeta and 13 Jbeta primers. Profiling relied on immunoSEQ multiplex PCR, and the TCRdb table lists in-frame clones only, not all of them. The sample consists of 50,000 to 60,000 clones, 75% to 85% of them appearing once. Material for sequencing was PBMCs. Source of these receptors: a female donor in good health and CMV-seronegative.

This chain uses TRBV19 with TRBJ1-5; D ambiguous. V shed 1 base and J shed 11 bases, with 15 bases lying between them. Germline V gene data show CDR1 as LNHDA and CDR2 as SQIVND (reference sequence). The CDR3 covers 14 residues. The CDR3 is CASSIGFEAGAQHF. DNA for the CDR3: TGTGCCAGTAGTATAGGCTTCGAGGCCGGGGCCCAGCATTTT.

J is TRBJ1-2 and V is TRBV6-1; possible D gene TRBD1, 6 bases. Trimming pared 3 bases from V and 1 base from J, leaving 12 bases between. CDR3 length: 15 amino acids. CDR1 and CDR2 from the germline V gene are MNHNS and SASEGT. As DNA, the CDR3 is TGTGCCAGCAGTGAGGAGGACAGAGTTAACTATGGCTACACCTTC. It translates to CASSEEDRVNYGYTF.

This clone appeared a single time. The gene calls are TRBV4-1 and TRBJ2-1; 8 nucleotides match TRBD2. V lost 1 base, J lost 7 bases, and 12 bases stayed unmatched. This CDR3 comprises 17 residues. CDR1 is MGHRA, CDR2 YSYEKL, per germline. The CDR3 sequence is CASSQVGAGARVNEQFF. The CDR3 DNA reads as TGCGCCAGCAGCCAAGTGGGAGCGGGGGCCCGGGTGAATGAGCAGTTCTTC.

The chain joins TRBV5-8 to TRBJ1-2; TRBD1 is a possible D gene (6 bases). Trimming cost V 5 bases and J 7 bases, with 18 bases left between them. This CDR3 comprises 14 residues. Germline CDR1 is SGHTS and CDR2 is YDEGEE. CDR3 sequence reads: CASRNTGGGGGYTF. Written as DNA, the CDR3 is TGTGCCAGCAGAAACACCGGGGGGGGCGGTGGCTACACCTTC.

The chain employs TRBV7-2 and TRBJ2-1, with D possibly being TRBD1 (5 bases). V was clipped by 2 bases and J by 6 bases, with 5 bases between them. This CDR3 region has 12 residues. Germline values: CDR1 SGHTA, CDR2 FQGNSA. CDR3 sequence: CASSLQGNEQFF. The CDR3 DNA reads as TGTGCCAGCAGCTTACAGGGCAATGAGCAGTTCTTC.

CDR3 amino acids: CASSWLGQGTEAFF. The CDR3 DNA is TGTGCCAGTAGTTGGCTGGGGCAGGGTACTGAAGCTTTCTTT. V gene TRBV19 combines with J gene TRBJ1-1, with a possible D match to TRBD1 (5 bases). The CDR3 totals 14 residues. The V gene's germline CDR1 is LNHDA and CDR2 SQIVND (reference sequence). Trimming pared 5 bases from V and 5 bases from J, leaving 15 bases between.